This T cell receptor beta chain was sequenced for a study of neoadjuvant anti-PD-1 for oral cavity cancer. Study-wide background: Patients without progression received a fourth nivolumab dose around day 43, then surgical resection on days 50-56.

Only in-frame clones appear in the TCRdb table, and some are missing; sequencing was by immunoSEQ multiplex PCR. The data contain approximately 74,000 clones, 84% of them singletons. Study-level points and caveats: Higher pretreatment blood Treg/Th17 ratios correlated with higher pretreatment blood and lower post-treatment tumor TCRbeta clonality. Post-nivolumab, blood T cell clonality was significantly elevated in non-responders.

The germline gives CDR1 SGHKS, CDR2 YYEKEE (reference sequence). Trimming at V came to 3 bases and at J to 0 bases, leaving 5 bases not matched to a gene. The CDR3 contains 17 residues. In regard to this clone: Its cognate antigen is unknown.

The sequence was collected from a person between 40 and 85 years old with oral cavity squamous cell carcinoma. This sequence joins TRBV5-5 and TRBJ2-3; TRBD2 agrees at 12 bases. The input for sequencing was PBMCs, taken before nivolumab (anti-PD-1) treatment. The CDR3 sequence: CASSSGLAGASTDTQYF. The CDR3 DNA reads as TGTGCCAGCAGCTCGGGACTAGCGGGTGCTAGCACAGATACGCAGTATTTT.